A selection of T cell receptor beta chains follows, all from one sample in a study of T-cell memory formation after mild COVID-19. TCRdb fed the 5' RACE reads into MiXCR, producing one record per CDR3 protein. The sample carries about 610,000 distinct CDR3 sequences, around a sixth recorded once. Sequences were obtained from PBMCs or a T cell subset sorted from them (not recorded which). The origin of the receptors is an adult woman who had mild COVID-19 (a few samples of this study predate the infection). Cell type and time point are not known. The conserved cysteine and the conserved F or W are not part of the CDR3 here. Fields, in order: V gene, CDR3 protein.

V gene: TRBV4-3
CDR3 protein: ASSQDWAGLGNEQF

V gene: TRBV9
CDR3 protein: ASSVGTDNNQPQH

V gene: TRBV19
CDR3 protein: ASNSGLSEEPQH

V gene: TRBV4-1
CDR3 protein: ASSQDRAGATNEKLF

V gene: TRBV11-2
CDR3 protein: ASSPLRERHYGYT

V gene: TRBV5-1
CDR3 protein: ASSLAKGTEETQY

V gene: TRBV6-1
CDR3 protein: ASSGSLGIGTQGGEQY

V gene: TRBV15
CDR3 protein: ATSSGQRTDTQY

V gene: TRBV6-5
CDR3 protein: ASRGTLYEQY

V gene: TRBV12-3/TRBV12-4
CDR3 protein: ASTGQGNNEQF

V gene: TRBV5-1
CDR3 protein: ASSLDFSGANVLT

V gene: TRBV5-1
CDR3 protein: ASSILAGEGEQY

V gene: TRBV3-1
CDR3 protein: ASSQVVPTGGQFFYGYT

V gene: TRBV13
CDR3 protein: ASSRLVYGQGTYEQY

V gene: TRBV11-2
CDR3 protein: ASSLVDNRGFDGYT

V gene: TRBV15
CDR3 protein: ATSRDGTTNEKLF

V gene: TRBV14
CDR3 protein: ASSQWAPQF

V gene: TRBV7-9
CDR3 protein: ASSGSSGPSNTEAF

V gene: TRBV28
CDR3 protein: ASSLQQVNYGYT

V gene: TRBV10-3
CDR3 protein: AISGGLAESTDTQY

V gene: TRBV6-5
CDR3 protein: ASRLQGSYGYT

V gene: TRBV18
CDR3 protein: ASSPSLSNEQY

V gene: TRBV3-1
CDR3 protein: ASSQGIEETQY

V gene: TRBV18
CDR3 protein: ASSPATSGSRTDTQY

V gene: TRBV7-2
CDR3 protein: ASRGRETYEQY

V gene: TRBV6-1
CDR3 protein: ASRGTGSTDTQY

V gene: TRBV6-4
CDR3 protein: ASRGGLAGVTGELF

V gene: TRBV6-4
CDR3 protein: ASSINPTGELF

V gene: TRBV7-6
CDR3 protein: ASSAAGTEYEQY

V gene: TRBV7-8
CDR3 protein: ASSLAPGLDYTGELF

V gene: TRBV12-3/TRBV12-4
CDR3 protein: ASSSGAAYYGYT

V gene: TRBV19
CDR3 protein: ASSPQGWIYGYT

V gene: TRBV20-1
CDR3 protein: SAGGQGKTEAF

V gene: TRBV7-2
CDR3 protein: ASGSGYNEQF

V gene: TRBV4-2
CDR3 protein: ASSQYWDRQETQY

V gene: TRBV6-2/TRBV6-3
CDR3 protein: ASSYEGQGGHEQY

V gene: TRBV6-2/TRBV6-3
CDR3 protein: ASSSTGREQF

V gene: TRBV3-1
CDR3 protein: ASSQGQLNTEAF

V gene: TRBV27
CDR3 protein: ATTNNRENNSPLH

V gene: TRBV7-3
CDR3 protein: ASSDRTGIGPDTQY

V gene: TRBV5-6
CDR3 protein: ASSLTVSLTGISEQF

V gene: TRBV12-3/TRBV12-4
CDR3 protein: ASSSLGRGNGYT

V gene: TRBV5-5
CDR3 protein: ASSLRAGYGYT

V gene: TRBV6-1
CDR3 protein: ASSESGGREKLF

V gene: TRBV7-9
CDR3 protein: ASSSSDWTGANVLT

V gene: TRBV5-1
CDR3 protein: ASSSGRQGMGTEAF

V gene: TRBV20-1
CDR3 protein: SARDLGQTGNEQF

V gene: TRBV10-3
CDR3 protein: AISDWESEQY

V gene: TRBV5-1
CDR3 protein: ASNQGAAYNEQF

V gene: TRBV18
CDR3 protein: ASGGQAVTTNEKLF